This entry lists 5 T cell receptor beta chains sequenced from one sample in a study of T cells in Graves' hyperthyroidism and ophthalmopathy. RNA transcripts served as the template for amplifying TCR beta CDR3 regions. The HTBI primer set drove a first-round RT-PCR of the TCR CDR3. TCRdb analysed the multiplex PCR reads with MiXCR anew, one entry per CDR3 protein. The sample lists about 640,000 distinct CDR3 sequences, more than 12% occurring once. Sequencing used blood. The receptors were sampled from a woman between 50 and 59 years old with Graves' ophthalmopathy.

This chain joins TRBV9 and TRBJ2-7, with TRBD2 matching 7 bases. With the DNA end fitting TRBJ2-1 better, the J assignment may be wrong. The CDR3 length is 16 residues. Looked up from germline, CDR1 is SGDLS and CDR2 is YYNGEE. The CDR3 loop reads CASSASEREVSYEQFF. DNA of the CDR3: TGTGCCAGCAGCGCTTCGGAGCGGGAAGTCTCCTACGAGCAGTTCTTC.

This clonotype was seen repeatedly, ten times or more. The chain joins TRBV10-3 to TRBJ2-7; no clear D gene. CDR1 and CDR2 from the germline V gene are ENHRY and SYGVKD. The CDR3 contains 14 residues. The germline V and J ends were trimmed by 8 bases and 3 bases, with 17 bases remaining between them. The CDR3 sequence: CAIGLAADLYEQYF. The CDR3 bases are TGTGCCATCGGATTAGCAGCCGACCTCTACGAGCAGTACTTC.

This sequence joins TRBV6-2 or TRBV6-3 and TRBJ2-7; no clear D gene. Trimming took off 7 bases at V and 6 bases at J, with 22 bases between the two ends. Germline-derived CDR1 and CDR2 are MNHEY and SVGEGT. The CDR3 has 15 amino acids. CDR3 residues: CASTPSGRRSSEQYF. The CDR3 DNA is TGTGCCAGCACCCCTTCGGGTCGACGCTCATCCGAGCAGTACTTC.

Many counts were recorded for this clonotype. The chain employs TRBV3-1 and TRBJ2-1; D is ambiguous. Deletions cut 6 bases from V and 10 bases from J, with 16 bases between. The CDR3 loop spans 13 amino acids. Germline-derived CDR1 and CDR2 are LGHDT and YNNKEL (reference sequence). The CDR3 bases are TGTGCCAGCAGTGCCCGGAGAGCCGGGGAGCAGTTCTTC. This codes for CASSARRAGEQFF.

There are a few counts of this clonotype. This chain links TRBV28 with TRBJ2-6, with TRBD1 matching over 7 bases. V trimming: 7 bases; J trimming: 2 bases; junction bases outside the gene matches: 5. Germline V lookup: CDR1 MDHEN, CDR2 SYDVKM. The CDR3 spans 15 residues. DNA for the CDR3: TGTGCCAGCACCAGAGACAGGGCTGGGGCCAACGTCCTGACTTTC. Amino acid sequence: CASTRDRAGANVLTF.